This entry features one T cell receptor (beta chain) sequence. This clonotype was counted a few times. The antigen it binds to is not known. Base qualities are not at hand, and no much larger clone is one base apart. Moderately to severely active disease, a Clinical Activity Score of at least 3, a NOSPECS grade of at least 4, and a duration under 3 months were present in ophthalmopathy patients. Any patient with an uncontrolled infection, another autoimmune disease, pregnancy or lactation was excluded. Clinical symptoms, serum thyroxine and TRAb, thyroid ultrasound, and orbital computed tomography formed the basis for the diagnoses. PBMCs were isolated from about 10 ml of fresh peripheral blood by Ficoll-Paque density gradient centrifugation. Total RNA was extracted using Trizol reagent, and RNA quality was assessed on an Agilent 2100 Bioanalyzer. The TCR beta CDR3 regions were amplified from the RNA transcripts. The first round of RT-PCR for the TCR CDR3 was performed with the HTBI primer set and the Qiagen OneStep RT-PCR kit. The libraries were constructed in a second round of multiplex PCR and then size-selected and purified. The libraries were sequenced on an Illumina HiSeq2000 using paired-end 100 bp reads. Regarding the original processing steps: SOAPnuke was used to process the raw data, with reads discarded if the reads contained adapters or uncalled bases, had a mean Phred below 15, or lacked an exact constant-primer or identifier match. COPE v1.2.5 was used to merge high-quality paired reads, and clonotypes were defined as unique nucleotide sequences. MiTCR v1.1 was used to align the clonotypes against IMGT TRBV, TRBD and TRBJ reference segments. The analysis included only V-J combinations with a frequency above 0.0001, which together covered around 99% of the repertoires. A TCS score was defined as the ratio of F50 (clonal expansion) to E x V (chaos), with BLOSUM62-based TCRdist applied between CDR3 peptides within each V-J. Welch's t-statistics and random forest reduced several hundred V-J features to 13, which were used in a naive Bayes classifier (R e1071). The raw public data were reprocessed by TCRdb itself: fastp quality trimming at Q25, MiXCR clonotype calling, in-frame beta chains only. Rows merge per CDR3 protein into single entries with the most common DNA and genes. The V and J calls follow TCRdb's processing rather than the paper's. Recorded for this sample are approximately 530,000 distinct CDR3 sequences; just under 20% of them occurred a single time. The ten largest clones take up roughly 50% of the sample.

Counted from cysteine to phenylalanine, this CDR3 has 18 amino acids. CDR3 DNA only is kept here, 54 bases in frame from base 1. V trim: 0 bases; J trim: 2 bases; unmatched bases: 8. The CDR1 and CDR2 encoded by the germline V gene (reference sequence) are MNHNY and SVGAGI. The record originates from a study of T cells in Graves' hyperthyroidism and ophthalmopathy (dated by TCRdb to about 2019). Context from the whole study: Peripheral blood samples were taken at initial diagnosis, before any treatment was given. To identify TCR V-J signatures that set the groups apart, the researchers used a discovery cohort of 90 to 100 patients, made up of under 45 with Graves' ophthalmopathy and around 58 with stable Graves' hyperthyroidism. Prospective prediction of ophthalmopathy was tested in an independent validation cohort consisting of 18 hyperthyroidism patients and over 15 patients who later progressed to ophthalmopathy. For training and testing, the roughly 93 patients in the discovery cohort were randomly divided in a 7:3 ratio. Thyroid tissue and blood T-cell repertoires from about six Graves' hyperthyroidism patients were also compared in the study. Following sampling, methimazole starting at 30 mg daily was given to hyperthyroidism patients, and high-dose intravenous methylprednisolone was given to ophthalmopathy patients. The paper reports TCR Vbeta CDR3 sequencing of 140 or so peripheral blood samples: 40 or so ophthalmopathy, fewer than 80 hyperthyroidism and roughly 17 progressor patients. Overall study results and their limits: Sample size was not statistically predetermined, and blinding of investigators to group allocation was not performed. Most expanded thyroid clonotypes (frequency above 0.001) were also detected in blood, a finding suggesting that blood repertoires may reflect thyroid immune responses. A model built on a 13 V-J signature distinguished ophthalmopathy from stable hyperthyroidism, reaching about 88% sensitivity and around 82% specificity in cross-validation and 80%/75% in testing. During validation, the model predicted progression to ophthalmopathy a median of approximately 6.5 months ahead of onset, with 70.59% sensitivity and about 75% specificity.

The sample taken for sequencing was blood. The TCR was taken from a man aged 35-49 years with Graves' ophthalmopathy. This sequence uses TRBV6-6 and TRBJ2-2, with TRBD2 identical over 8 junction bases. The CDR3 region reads CASSYSGLGSLNTGELFF. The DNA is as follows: TGTGCCAGCAGTTACTCGGGACTAGGCAGTTTAAACACCGGGGAGCTGTTTTTT.